Reported below is one T cell receptor beta chain. No antigen is known for it. This record comes from a study of T-cell reconstitution after alpha-beta-depleted transplantation in children. Regarding the study as a whole: Reported findings indicate that, about two months after transplant, alpha-beta T cells came from several hundred expanded clones, which were derived from non-depleted graft cells.

Trimming left V 1 base short and J 12 bases short, with 10 bases between. CDR3 length: 12 amino acids. The germline gives CDR1 SGHVS, CDR2 FQNEAQ. Molecular barcoding with unique molecular identifiers was used for the TCRbeta library. TCRdb re-called the PCR reads through MiXCR, storing one row per CDR3 protein. The sample holds more than 400,000 distinct CDR3 sequences, roughly 10% seen once. The sequenced sample was PBMCs, mostly from graft donor cells, obtained 180 days after TCRalphabeta/CD19-depleted stem cell transplant. The clonotype originates from a female patient aged 2-9 years who had a stem cell transplant for aplastic anemia, so the T cells may come from the graft donor. The chain is built from TRBV7-8 and TRBJ2-1; D may be TRBD1 (5 bases). The CDR3 coding sequence is TGTGCCAGCAGCTTAGAGTGGGGCGGGCAGTTCTTC. Protein: CASSLEWGGQFF.